This T cell receptor (beta chain) was retrieved from a study of blood T cell repertoires in COVID-19. After removal of 8 bases from V and 8 bases from J, the junction contained 7 bases not matched to a gene. Germline CDR1 is LNHDA and CDR2 is SQIVND (reference sequence). CDR3 size: 13 residues. Sequencing used immunoSEQ multiplex PCR; TCRdb keeps in-frame clones, though not all of them. This table holds some 290,000 clones, approximately 90% found once. The sequencing sample was made of peripheral blood. The chain joins TRBV19 to TRBJ1-4, with 8 bases lining up with TRBD1. This TCR was recovered from a man aged 18-30 years with active or convalescent COVID-19. The CDR3 coding sequence is TGTGCCAGTGCCAGGGGGCTAAGGGAAAAACTGTTTTTT. It codes for CASARGLREKLFF.